These 11 T cell receptor beta chains came from one sample sequenced in a study of blood T cell repertoires in COVID-19. Here immunoSEQ multiplex PCR was the method, and the copy in TCRdb shows in-frame clones only, minus some. The sample includes over 250,000 clones, more than 75% of them seen just once. Sequenced sample: peripheral blood. These receptors were taken from a woman between 50 and 59 years old with acute or convalescent COVID-19.

This chain uses TRBV7-3 with TRBJ2-7; 7 nucleotides align to TRBD1. Germline V gene data show CDR1 as SGHTA and CDR2 as FQGTGA. V lost 0 bases and J lost 2; bases outside the gene matches: 1. The CDR3 loop spans 14 amino acids. The CDR3 reads CASSLTGQPYEQYF. CDR3 coding DNA: TGTGCCAGCAGCTTAACGGGACAGCCCTACGAGCAGTACTTC. Filled out from reference TRBV7-3 and TRBJ2-7, the complete variable domain reads GAGVSQTPSNKVTEKGKYVELRCDPISGHTALYWYRQSLGQGPEFLIYFQGTGAADDSGLPNDRFFAVRPEGSVSTLKIQRTERGDSAVYLCASSLTGQPYEQYFGPGTRLTVT.

This sequence joins TRBV5-1 and TRBJ2-3, with TRBD2 identical over 8 bases. Looked up from germline, CDR1 is SGHRS and CDR2 is YFSETQ. This CDR3 has 15 amino acids. V was clipped by 0 bases and J by 1 base; unmatched bases: 1. CDR3 in amino acids: CASSLAGGGTDTQYF. CDR3 nucleotide sequence: TGCGCCAGCAGCTTGGCGGGAGGGGGCACAGATACGCAGTATTTT.

The gene calls are TRBV7-3 and TRBJ2-1; 10 nucleotides line up with TRBD2. The junction had 5 bases not matched to a gene; V was cut back by 5 bases and J by 4 bases. Germline V CDR1 and CDR2: SGHTA, FQGTGA. The CDR3 has 15 amino acids. For the CDR3, the DNA is TGTGCCAGCAGCGTACTAGCGGGACAATACAATGAGCAGTTCTTC. This codes for CASSVLAGQYNEQFF.

The rearrangement links TRBV7-2 to TRBJ2-1; 10 nucleotides agree with TRBD2. Germline CDR1 SGHTA, CDR2 FQGNSA. J was trimmed by 8 bases and V by 1 base; bases with no gene match: 5. The CDR3 loop spans 15 amino acids. The CDR3 region is CASSLETSGIYEQFF. CDR3 nucleotides: TGTGCCAGCAGCTTAGAAACTAGCGGGATCTATGAGCAGTTCTTC.

Only a few counts were recorded for this clone. The chain links TRBV7-7 to TRBJ1-5; 10 bases align to TRBD1. V was clipped by 8 bases and J by 2 bases; unmatched bases: 6. This CDR3 region has 15 residues. Germline-derived CDR1 and CDR2 are SSHAT and FNYEAQ (reference sequence). This chain's CDR3 is CASGGQGSRNQPQHF. The CDR3 DNA sequence: TGTGCCAGCGGGGGACAGGGGAGTCGCAATCAGCCCCAGCATTTT. The full variable domain, rest sourced from reference TRBV7-7 and TRBJ1-5, is GAGVSQSPRYKVTKRGQDVTLRCDPISSHATLYWYQQALGQGPEFLTYFNYEAQPDKSGLPSDRFSAERPEGSISTLTIQRTEQRDSAMYRCASGGQGSRNQPQHFGDGTRLSIL.

The V call is TRBV21-1, the J call TRBJ2-3; TRBD1 is the table's D call, not checked against the DNA. TRBV21-1 is a documented pseudogene. The CDR3 is made up of 18 amino acids. The CDR3 is CASSPRRDRGLSTDTQYF. DNA of the CDR3: TGTGCCAGCAGCCCTAGGAGGGACAGGGGTCTAAGCACAGATACGCAGTATTTT.

V usage is TRBV9 and J usage is TRBJ2-3, with 8 bases lining up with TRBD2. CDR1 SGDLS and CDR2 YYNGEE come from the germline V gene. V was clipped by 1 base and J by 5 bases; unmatched bases: 6. The CDR3 is 15 residues long. The CDR3 loop is CASSVSTSAQDTQYF. CDR3 bases: TGTGCCAGCAGCGTATCGACTAGCGCTCAAGATACGCAGTATTTT.

V is TRBV2 and J is TRBJ2-2, with D maybe TRBD2 (6 bases). This CDR3 contains 15 residues. Trimming shortened V by 5 bases and J by 2 bases, and 12 bases separated the two germline ends. CDR1 SNHLY and CDR2 FYNNEI come from the germline V gene. The CDR3: CASSPTSSNTGELFF. In DNA, the CDR3 is TGTGCCAGCAGTCCCACTAGCAGCAACACCGGGGAGCTGTTTTTT. The full variable domain, rest sourced from reference TRBV2 and TRBJ2-2, is EPEVTQTPSHQVTQMGQEVILRCVPISNHLYFYWYRQILGQKVEFLVSFYNNEISEKSEIFDDQFSVERPDGSNFTLKIRSTKLEDSAMYFCASSPTSSNTGELFFGEGSRLTVL.

The gene calls are TRBV27 and TRBJ1-5; weak D call: TRBD1 (5 bases). The CDR3 covers 14 residues. The V gene's germline CDR1 is MNHEY and CDR2 SMNVEV (reference sequence). Trimming took 5 bases from V and 8 from J, leaving 16 bases between them. The CDR3 nucleotides are TGTGCCAGCAGTCTTACAGGTGCTATGGAGCCCCAGCATTTT. Translating gives CASSLTGAMEPQHF.

A single count supports this clone. CDR3 sequence: CASSIDLSRGSGANVLTF. CDR3 nucleotides: TGTGCCAGTAGTATAGATCTATCCCGGGGGTCTGGGGCCAACGTCCTGACTTTC. The genes are TRBV19 and TRBJ2-6; D is perhaps TRBD2 (6 bases). Per germline, CDR1 LNHDA and CDR2 SQIVND (reference sequence). V was trimmed by 0 bases and J by 1 base, leaving 13 bases between them. The CDR3 runs 18 residues.

This clone has only one observation. This sequence joins TRBV5-1 and TRBJ1-4, with 9 bases lining up with TRBD1. CDR3 length: 15 amino acids. Germline CDR1 reads SGHRS; CDR2 reads YFSETQ. J lost 3 bases, V lost 7 bases, and 7 bases had no gene match. CDR3 in amino acids: CASSEQGASNEKLFF. CDR3 in DNA: TGCGCCAGCTCCGAACAGGGGGCTTCTAATGAAAAACTGTTTTTT.